This paragraph covers one T cell receptor (beta chain) sequence. Its antigen specificity is not known. Within one base of it there is no much larger clone, and no base qualities were kept. This sample is part of a study of blood T cell repertoires in COVID-19 (dated by TCRdb to 2019 to 2021). Study-wide context: Samples covering the acute and convalescent phases of COVID-19 were provided by collaborators in the United States, Italy and Spain. The material from the prospective study consisted of cDNA or gDNA derived from T cells, B-cell-depleted T cells, or PBMCs. The dataset comprised deeply sampled blood TCRbeta repertoires from subjects exposed to, actively infected with, or recovered from COVID-19. The repertoires were released in a freely available public database intended as a resource for research on the immune response to SARS-CoV-2. Samples were obtained from the ongoing ImmuneRACE study (first 160 participants) and from over a thousand subjects provided by 6 global collaborators. Nearly every sample came with metadata listing a de-identified subject ID, COVID-19 status, age in years and sex. Where available, HLA class I and class II types were obtained from metadata supplied by the sample provider rather than from assay-based typing. Results the study describes overall, beyond this receptor: The quantity of clinical and demographic metadata differed by source and by participant and was supplied without curation.

Including the terminal cysteine and phenylalanine, the CDR3 comprises 12 residues. Solely the CDR3 DNA is kept, with 36 bases framed from the first base. Trimmed from V: 7 bases; trimmed from J: 5 bases; junction bases lacking a gene match: 6. CDR1 and CDR2 were assigned from the germline V gene as SQVTM and ANQGSEA. Whole blood was collected in K2EDTA tubes by collaborating institutions according to the institutions' own protocols. For TCRbeta analysis, collaborators shipped samples as frozen whole blood, isolated PBMCs, or DNA extracted from either of those sample types. TCRbeta CDR3 regions were amplified from genomic DNA by means of the immunoSEQ Assay, a bias-controlled multiplex PCR. From the authors' description of their analysis: The number of nucleated cells in each sample was estimated by amplification of reference gene primers within the assay. To quantify the absolute abundance of each unique TCRbeta CDR3 rearrangement, sequence reads were collapsed and filtered. For each sample, productive Simpson clonality was calculated as the square root of Simpson's diversity index over productive rearrangements. TCRdb took over this immuneACCESS table, retaining in-frame rearrangements with V and J assigned. Such tables are incomplete; in checked studies, under half of the missing clones stem from an unresolved V gene, and the remainder is unexplained. The V and J calls and clone size come from that table; D and trimming were worked out from the DNA. This sample comprises about 64,000 clones, more than 75% of them detected only once. Of the sample, around an eighth is held by the ten largest clones.

Material: peripheral blood. The sequence derives from a human donor in a cohort sampled during active COVID-19. This sequence uses TRBV29-1 and TRBJ2-5, with 8 middle bases fitting TRBD1. Here is the DNA: TGCAGCGGGAGACAGGGGTTCGAGACCCAGTACTTC. This encodes CSGRQGFETQYF.